These T cell receptor beta chains were read from a single sample in a study of blood T cells in healthy people across ages. One entry per CDR3 protein, called by TCRdb with MiXCR from the 5' RACE reads. Of around 700,000 distinct CDR3 sequences listed, around a quarter are singletons. The sample also formed part of further work on T cells of mothers and their children.

The material sequenced was blood. These receptors originate from a boy aged 5-17 years in good health. Each CDR3 is given with its conserved first and last residue. The order of the fields is clone size, V gene, CDR3 length, J gene, D gene, CDR3 protein, CDR3 DNA. D genes are given only for firm matches. The size of a clone is reported for some rows only, either as once, few or many, or as a class for expanded clones.

NA,TRBV7-9,18,TRBJ2-5,NA,CASSPGPIQGSGMKTQYF,TGTGCCAGCAGCCCAGGTCCGATTCAGGGGTCGGGGATGAAGACCCAGTACTTC
NA,TRBV27,15,TRBJ2-7,NA,CASSTSELIPSEQYF,TGTGCCAGCAGTACTTCCGAGCTAATTCCCTCCGAGCAGTACTTC
NA,TRBV18,17,TRBJ2-5,NA,CASSLSRRRGIQETQYF,TGTGCCAGCTCCCTTTCTCGACGGAGGGGGATCCAAGAGACCCAGTACTTC
few,TRBV3-1,17,TRBJ2-3,TRBD2,CASSQEGVAGGPDTQYF,TGTGCCAGCAGCCAAGAAGGAGTGGCGGGGGGGCCAGATACGCAGTATTTT
few,TRBV5-1,12,TRBJ2-4,NA,CASSEDRRIQYF,TGCGCCAGCAGCGAGGACCGAAGGATTCAGTACTTC
NA,TRBV7-2,14,TRBJ2-4,NA,CASSPRIGSNIQYF,TGTGCCAGCAGCCCTAGGATTGGATCAAACATTCAGTACTTC
few,TRBV9,14,TRBJ1-2,NA,CASSALGGPYGYTF,TGTGCCAGCAGCGCCCTCGGGGGGCCCTATGGCTACACCTTC
NA,TRBV28,14,TRBJ2-5,TRBD1,CASLRDRGLETQYF,TGTGCCTCCTTAAGAGACAGGGGGCTTGAGACCCAGTACTTC
few,TRBV12-3/TRBV12-4,13,TRBJ2-7,TRBD1,CASSLHRGYEQYF,TGTGCCAGCAGTTTACACAGGGGGTACGAGCAGTACTTC
NA,TRBV28,16,TRBJ2-3,NA,CASGFRIWGSSDTQYF,TGTGCCAGCGGTTTCCGTATATGGGGGAGCTCAGATACGCAGTATTTT
NA,TRBV29-1,14,TRBJ1-1,TRBD1,CSVEGTGGGTEAFF,TGCAGCGTTGAAGGGACAGGGGGAGGCACTGAAGCTTTCTTT
few,TRBV5-4,16,TRBJ2-5,TRBD1,CASSSGTGTGQETQYF,TGTGCCAGCAGCTCAGGTACCGGGACAGGGCAAGAGACCCAGTACTTC
NA,TRBV29-1,14,TRBJ2-1,TRBD1,CSVEDRDRDNEQFF,TGCAGCGTTGAAGATAGGGACAGGGACAATGAGCAGTTCTTC
NA,TRBV12-3/TRBV12-4,15,TRBJ2-7,TRBD1,CASSWGQGGAYEQYF,TGTGCCAGCAGTTGGGGACAGGGAGGCGCCTACGAGCAGTACTTC
NA,TRBV29-1,15,TRBJ2-7,NA,CSVEGTSTDPYEQYF,TGCAGCGTTGAAGGGACAAGTACAGACCCCTACGAGCAGTACTTC
few,TRBV20-1,15,TRBJ2-7,TRBD2,CSARVLAGDSYEQYF,TGCAGTGCTAGAGTACTAGCGGGCGACTCCTACGAGCAGTACTTC
few,TRBV5-1,15,TRBJ2-5,TRBD2,CASSMMLAGEETQYF,TGCGCCAGCAGCATGATGCTAGCGGGGGAAGAGACCCAGTACTTC
few,TRBV5-4,14,TRBJ2-5,NA,CASSLNGVGETQYF,TGTGCCAGCAGCTTGAACGGGGTAGGAGAGACCCAGTACTTC